The rows below give T cell receptor beta chains drawn from one sample of a study of CD39 and CD103 CD8 tumor-infiltrating T cells. Sequencing used immunoSEQ multiplex PCR; TCRdb keeps in-frame clones, though not all of them. There are about 15,000 clones in the sample; 85% to 95% occur only once, and more than 3.5% lies in the top ten. The sequencing input was CD8+ T cells sorted from blood. The receptors derive from a human donor with head and neck squamous cell carcinoma. The CDR3 runs from the conserved cysteine through the conserved F or W. The D gene is left open where the match is weak. Clone sizes are given selectively: once, few, many, or a class where the clone is expanded.

d_call | j_call | v_call | clone_size | cdr3_aa | cdr3_nt
. | TRBJ2-7 | TRBV27 | . | CASSLFQDYEQYF | TGTGCCAGCAGTTTATTTCAGGACTACGAGCAGTACTTC
. | TRBJ2-1 | TRBV6-4 | once | CASSAGGHNEQFF | TGTGCCAGCAGTGCTGGGGGGCACAATGAGCAGTTCTTC
. | TRBJ1-2 | TRBV4-2 | . | CASQAGTRGYTF | TGTGCCAGCCAGGCCGGGACGAGAGGCTACACCTTC
TRBD2 | TRBJ2-1 | TRBV10-2 | . | CASSESVGRRANEQFF | TGCGCCAGCAGTGAGTCTGTCGGGAGGAGGGCCAATGAGCAGTTCTTC
TRBD1 | TRBJ1-2 | TRBV9 | . | CASSATGDSNYGYTF | TGTGCCAGCAGCGCGACAGGGGACTCTAACTATGGCTACACCTTC
. | TRBJ1-1 | TRBV16 | . | CASSQGHTEAFF | TGTGCCAGCAGCCAAGGACACACTGAAGCTTTCTTT
. | TRBJ1-1 | TRBV7-9 | . | CASSFDVQYTEAFF | TGTGCCAGCAGCTTCGACGTTCAATACACTGAAGCTTTCTTT
. | TRBJ1-1 | TRBV4-2 | once | CASSHGLMNTEAFF | TGTGCCAGCAGCCATGGCTTAATGAACACTGAAGCTTTCTTT
TRBD1 | TRBJ2-5 | TRBV27 | . | CASSLSDREETQYF | TGTGCCAGCAGTTTAAGTGACAGGGAAGAGACCCAGTACTTC
TRBD2 | TRBJ2-1 | TRBV6-5 | . | CASSYGRGGHNEQFF | TGTGCCAGCAGTTACGGTCGGGGGGGCCACAATGAGCAGTTCTTC
. | TRBJ2-3 | TRBV14 | . | CASSQVGADTQYF | TGTGCCAGCAGCCAAGTGGGGGCAGATACGCAGTATTTT
TRBD1 | TRBJ1-1 | TRBV9 | . | CASSALDRGHTEAFF | TGTGCCAGCAGCGCCCTGGACAGGGGGCACACTGAAGCTTTCTTT
. | TRBJ1-1 | TRBV19 | . | CASSIVMGGVTEAFF | TGTGCCAGTAGTATAGTCATGGGGGGCGTTACTGAAGCTTTCTTT
. | TRBJ1-5 | TRBV19 | . | CASLPTGYSNQPQHF | TGTGCCAGCCTCCCGACCGGTTATAGCAATCAGCCCCAGCATTTT
TRBD1 | TRBJ2-7 | TRBV27 | . | CASRPGQVSYEQYF | TGTGCCAGCAGGCCGGGACAGGTGTCCTACGAGCAGTACTTC
. | TRBJ1-5 | TRBV11-2 | . | CASSASVNQPQHF | TGTGCCAGCAGCGCCAGTGTTAATCAGCCCCAGCATTTT
. | TRBJ2-7 | TRBV7-9 | . | CASSSNGPSYEQYF | TGTGCCAGCAGCTCAAACGGACCGTCCTACGAGCAGTACTTC
. | TRBJ2-5 | TRBV30 | . | CAWKLTGVAVKETQYF | TGTGCCTGGAAACTTACCGGCGTAGCGGTTAAAGAGACCCAGTACTTC
. | TRBJ1-1 | TRBV6-1 | . | CASGTGGEAFF | TGTGCCAGTGGGACCGGGGGCGAAGCTTTCTTT
. | TRBJ2-2 | TRBV6-5 | once | CASSYFSGELFF | TGTGCCAGCAGTTACTTTTCCGGGGAGCTGTTTTTT
TRBD2 | TRBJ2-1 | TRBV7-9 | . | CASSLSSGGVRGNEQFF | TGTGCCAGCAGCTTGTCAAGCGGGGGGGTCCGGGGCAATGAGCAGTTCTTC
. | TRBJ2-7 | TRBV7-8 | . | CASSSTVAGQYEQYF | TGTGCCAGCAGCTCTACGGTGGCGGGACAGTACGAGCAGTACTTC
. | TRBJ2-3 | TRBV19 | . | CASSRWPSTDTQYF | TGTGCCAGTAGTAGGTGGCCTAGCACAGATACGCAGTATTTT
TRBD1 | TRBJ2-7 | TRBV6-6 | once | CASSLGQGYYEQYF | TGTGCCAGCAGTTTGGGACAGGGTTACTACGAGCAGTACTTC
. | TRBJ1-2 | TRBV6-5 | . | CASSYRGALGNYGYTF | TGTGCCAGCAGTTACCGAGGGGCATTGGGTAACTATGGCTACACCTTC